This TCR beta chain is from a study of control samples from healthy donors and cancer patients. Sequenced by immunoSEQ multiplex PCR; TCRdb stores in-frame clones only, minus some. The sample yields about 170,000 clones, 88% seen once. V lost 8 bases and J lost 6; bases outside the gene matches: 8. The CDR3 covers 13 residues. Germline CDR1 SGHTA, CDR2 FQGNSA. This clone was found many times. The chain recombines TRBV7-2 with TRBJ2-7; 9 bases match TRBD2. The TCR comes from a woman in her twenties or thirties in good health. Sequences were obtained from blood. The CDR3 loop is CASSLAGEGEQYF. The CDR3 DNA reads TGTGCCAGCTCCTTAGCGGGAGAGGGCGAGCAGTACTTC. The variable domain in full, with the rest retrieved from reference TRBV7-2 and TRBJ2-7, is GAGVSQSPSNKVTEKGKDVELRCDPISGHTALYWYRQSLGQGLEFLIYFQGNSAPDKSGLPSDRFSAERTGGSVSTLTIQRTQQEDSAVYLCASSLAGEGEQYFGPGTRLTVT.